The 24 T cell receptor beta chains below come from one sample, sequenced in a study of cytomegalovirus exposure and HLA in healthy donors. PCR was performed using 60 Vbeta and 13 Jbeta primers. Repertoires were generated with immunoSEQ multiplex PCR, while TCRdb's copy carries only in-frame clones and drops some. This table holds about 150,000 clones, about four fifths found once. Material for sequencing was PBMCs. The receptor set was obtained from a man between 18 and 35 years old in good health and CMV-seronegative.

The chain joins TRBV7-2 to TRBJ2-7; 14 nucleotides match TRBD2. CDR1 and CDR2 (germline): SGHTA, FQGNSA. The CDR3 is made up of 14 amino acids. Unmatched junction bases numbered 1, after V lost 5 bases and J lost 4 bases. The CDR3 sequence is CASSRLAGGYEQYF. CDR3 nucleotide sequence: TGTGCCAGCAGCAGACTAGCGGGGGGGTACGAGCAGTACTTC.

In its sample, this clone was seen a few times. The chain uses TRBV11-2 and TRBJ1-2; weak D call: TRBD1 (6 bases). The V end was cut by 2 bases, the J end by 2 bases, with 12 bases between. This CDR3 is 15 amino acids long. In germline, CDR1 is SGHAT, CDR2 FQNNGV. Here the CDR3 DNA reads TGTGCCAGCAGCTTAAACGGGGGGCGAAACTATGGCTACACCTTC. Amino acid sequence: CASSLNGGRNYGYTF.

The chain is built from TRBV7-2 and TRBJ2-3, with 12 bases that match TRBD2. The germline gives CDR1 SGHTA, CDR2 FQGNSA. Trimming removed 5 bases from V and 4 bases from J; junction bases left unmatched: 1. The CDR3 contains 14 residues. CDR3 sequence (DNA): TGTGCCAGCAGCCCTAGCGGGGGGGCAGATACGCAGTATTTT. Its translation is CASSPSGGADTQYF.

CDR3 coding DNA: TGCGCCAGCAGCTTGGAAGGCAGGGCGCTAGAAAAACTGTTTTTT. Protein sequence: CASSLEGRALEKLFF. The J gene is TRBJ1-4, the V gene TRBV5-1, with a weak D call TRBD1 (5 bases). Germline CDR1 is SGHRS and CDR2 is YFSETQ. The ends were cut back, 0 bases at V and 8 bases at J, with 14 bases in the middle. The CDR3 runs to 15 residues. The whole variable domain, remainder taken from reference TRBV5-1 and TRBJ1-4, is KAGVTQTPRYLIKTRGQQVTLSCSPISGHRSVSWYQQTPGQGLQFLFEYFSETQRNKGNFPGRFSGRQFSNSRSEMNVSTLELGDSALYLCASSLEGRALEKLFFGSGTQLSVL.

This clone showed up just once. The CDR3 protein is CASSDLPSGWPYGYTF. As DNA, the CDR3 is TGTGCCAGCAGTGATCTTCCAAGCGGGTGGCCATATGGCTACACCTTC. V gene TRBV6-1 combines with J gene TRBJ1-2; D not resolved. This CDR3 comprises 16 residues. Trimming pared 3 bases from V and 5 bases from J, leaving 19 bases between. The V gene's germline CDR1 is MNHNS and CDR2 SASEGT.

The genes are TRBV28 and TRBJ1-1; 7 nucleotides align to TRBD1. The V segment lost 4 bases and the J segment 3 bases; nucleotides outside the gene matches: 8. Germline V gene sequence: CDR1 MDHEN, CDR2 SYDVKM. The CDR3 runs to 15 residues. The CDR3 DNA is TGTGCCAGCAGTTCCCCGAGACAGGGCGACACTGAAGCTTTCTTT. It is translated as CASSSPRQGDTEAFF.

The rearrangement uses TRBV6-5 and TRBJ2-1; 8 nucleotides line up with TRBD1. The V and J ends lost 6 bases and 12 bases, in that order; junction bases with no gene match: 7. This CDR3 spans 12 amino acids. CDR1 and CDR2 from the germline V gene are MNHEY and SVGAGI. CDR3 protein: CASRWTGLRQFF. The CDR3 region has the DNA TGTGCCAGCAGATGGACAGGGTTGAGGCAGTTCTTC.

CDR3 coding DNA: TGTGCCAGCAGCTTAGTCCAGGGAAGGGATGAGCAGTTCTTC. It yields the protein CASSLVQGRDEQFF. The chain is built from TRBV11-2 and TRBJ2-1; D is perhaps TRBD1 (5 bases). Germline CDR1 is SGHAT and CDR2 is FQNNGV. The CDR3 contains 14 residues. Trimming removed 1 base at V and 8 bases at J, with 12 bases between.

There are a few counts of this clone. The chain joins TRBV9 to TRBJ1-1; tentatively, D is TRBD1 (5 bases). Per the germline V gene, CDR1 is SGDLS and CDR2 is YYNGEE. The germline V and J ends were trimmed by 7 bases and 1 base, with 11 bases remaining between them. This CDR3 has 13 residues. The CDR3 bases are TGTGCCAGCGGGGCCGGGGGGAACACTGAAGCTTTCTTT. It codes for CASGAGGNTEAFF.

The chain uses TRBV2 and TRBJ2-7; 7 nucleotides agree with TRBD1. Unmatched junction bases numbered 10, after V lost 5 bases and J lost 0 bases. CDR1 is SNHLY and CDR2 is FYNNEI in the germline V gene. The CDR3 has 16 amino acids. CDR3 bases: TGTGCCAGCAGTTACACCGAGGCAGGGGGCTCCTACGAGCAGTACGTC. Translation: CASSYTEAGGSYEQYV.

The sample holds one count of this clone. The CDR3 sequence: CASSLSGGSSCEQYV. CDR3 nucleotides: TGTGCCAGCAGCCTTAGCGGGGGGAGCTCCTGCGAGCAGTACGTC. The genes are TRBV6-5 and TRBJ2-7; TRBD2 matches 10 bases. The CDR3 runs 15 residues. Germline CDR1 MNHEY, CDR2 SVGAGI.

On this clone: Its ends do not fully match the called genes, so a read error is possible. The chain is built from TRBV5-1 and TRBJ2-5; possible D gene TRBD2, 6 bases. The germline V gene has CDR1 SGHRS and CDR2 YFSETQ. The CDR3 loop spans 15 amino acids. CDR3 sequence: CASGLVAGMEETQYF. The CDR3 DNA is TGCGCCAGCGGCTTGGTCGCGGGGATGGAGGAGACCCAGTACTTC. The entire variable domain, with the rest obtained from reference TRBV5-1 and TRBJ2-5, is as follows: KAGVTQTPRYLIKTRGQQVTLSCSPISGHRSVSWYQQTPGQGLQFLFEYFSETQRNKGNFPGRFSGRQFSNSRSEMNVSTLELGDSALYLCASGLVAGMEETQYFGPGTRLLVL.

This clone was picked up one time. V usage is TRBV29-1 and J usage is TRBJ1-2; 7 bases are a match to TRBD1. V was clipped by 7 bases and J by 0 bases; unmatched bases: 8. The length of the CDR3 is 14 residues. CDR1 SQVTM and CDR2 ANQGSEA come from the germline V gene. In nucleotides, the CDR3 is TGCAGCGGAGGGACAGCGTCAACTAACTATGGCTACACCTTC. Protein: CSGGTASTNYGYTF.

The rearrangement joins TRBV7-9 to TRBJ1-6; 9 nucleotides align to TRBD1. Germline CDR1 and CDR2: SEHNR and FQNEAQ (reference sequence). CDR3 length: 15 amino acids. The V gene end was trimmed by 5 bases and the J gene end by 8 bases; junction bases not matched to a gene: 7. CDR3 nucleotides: TGTGCCAGCAGCCCAAGGGACAGGGTGGATTCACCCCTCCACTTT. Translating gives CASSPRDRVDSPLHF.

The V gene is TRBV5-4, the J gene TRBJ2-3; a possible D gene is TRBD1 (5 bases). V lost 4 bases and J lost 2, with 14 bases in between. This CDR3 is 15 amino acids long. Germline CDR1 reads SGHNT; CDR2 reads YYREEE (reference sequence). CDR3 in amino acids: CASSDPQENTDTQYF. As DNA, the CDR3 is TGTGCCAGCAGCGATCCACAGGAGAACACAGATACGCAGTATTTT.

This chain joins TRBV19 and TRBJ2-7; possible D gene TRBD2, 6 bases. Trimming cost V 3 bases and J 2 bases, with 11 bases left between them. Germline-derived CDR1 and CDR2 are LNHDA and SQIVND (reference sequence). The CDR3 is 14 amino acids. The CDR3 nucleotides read TGTGCCAGTAGTATGAGGGCGGGGACCTACGAGCAGTACGTC. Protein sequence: CASSMRAGTYEQYV.

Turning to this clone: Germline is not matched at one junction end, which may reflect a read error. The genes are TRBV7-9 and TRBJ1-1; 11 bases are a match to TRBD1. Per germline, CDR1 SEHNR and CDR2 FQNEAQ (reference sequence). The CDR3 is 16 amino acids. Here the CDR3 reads CSSSLGRDRGSTEAFF. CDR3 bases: TGTTCCAGCAGCTTAGGTAGGGACAGGGGGTCCACTGAAGCTTTCTTT. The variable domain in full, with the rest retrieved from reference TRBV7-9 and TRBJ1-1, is DTGVSQNPRHKITKRGQNVTFRCDPISEHNRLYWYRQTLGQGPEFLTYFQNEAQLEKSRLLSDRFSAERPKGSFSTLEIQRTEQGDSAMYLCSSSLGRDRGSTEAFFGQGTRLTVV.

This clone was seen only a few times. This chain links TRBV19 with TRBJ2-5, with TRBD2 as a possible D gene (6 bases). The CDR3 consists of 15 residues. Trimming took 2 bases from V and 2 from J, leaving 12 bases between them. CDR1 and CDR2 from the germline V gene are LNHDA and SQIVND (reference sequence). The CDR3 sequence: CASSIRRGIQETQYF. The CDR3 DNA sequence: TGTGCCAGTAGTATACGGCGGGGAATTCAAGAGACCCAGTACTTC.

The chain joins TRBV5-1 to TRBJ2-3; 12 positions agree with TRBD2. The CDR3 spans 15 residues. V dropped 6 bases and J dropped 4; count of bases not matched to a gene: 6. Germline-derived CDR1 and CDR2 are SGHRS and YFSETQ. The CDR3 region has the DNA TGCGCCAGCAATCTAGCGGGGGGGCACGCAGATACGCAGTATTTT. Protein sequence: CASNLAGGHADTQYF.

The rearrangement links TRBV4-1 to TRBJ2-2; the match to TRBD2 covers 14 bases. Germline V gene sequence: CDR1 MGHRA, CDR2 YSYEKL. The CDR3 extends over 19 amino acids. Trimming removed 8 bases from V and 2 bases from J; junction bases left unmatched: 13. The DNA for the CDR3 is TGCGCCAGCCGCCTTCCGGGACTAGCGGGGGTCAGAAACACCGGGGAGCTGTTTTTT. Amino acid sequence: CASRLPGLAGVRNTGELFF.

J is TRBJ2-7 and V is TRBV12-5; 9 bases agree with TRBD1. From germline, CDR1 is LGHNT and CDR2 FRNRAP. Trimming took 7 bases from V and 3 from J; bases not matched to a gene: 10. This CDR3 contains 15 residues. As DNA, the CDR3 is TGTGCTAGTGCCGTAACGGGACAGGGTTTCTACGAGCAGTACTTC. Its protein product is CASAVTGQGFYEQYF.

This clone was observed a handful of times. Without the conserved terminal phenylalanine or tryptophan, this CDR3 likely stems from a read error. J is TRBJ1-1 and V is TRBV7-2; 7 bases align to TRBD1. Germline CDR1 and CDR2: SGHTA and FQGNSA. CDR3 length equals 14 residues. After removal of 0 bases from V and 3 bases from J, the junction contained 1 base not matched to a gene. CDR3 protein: CASSLATGHTEAFL. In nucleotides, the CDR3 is TGTGCCAGCAGCTTAGCGACAGGGCACACTGAAGCTTTCCTT.

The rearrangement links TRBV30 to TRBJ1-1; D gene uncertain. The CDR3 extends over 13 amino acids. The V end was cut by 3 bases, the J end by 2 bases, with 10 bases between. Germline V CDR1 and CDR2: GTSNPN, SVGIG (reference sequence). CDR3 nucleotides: TGTGCCTGGAGCGCAGGCTCTAACACTGAAGCTTTCTTT. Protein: CAWSAGSNTEAFF. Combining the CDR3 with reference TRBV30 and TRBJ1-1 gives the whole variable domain SQTIHQWPATLVQPVGSPLSLECTVEGTSNPNLYWYRQAAGRGLQLLFYSVGIGQISSEVPQNLSASRPQDRQFILSSKKLLLSDSGFYLCAWSAGSNTEAFFGQGTRLTVV.

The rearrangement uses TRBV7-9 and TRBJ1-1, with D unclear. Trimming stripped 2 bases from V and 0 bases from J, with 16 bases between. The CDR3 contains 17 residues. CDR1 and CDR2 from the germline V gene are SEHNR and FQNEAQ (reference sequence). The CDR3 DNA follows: TGTGCCAGCAGCTTAATCCAGGCAGCCTTCATGAACACTGAAGCTTTCTTT. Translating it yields CASSLIQAAFMNTEAFF.